The rows below give T cell receptor beta chains drawn from one sample of a study of cytomegalovirus exposure and HLA in healthy donors. TCRdb's copy holds only in-frame clones and misses some; the assay was immunoSEQ multiplex PCR. The data hold roughly 100,000 clones, with roughly an eighth observed a single time. The sequenced sample was PBMCs. These receptors were obtained from a man in his forties or fifties in good health and CMV-seropositive. The CDR3 runs from the conserved cysteine through the conserved F or W. The D gene is left open where the match is weak. Clone size is not always given. Where it is, it says once, few, many or a class for expanded clones.

d_call,cdr3_length,j_call,clone_size,v_call,cdr3_aa,cdr3_nt
-,11,TRBJ1-1,-,TRBV5-1,CASREDTEAFF,TGCGCCAGCAGAGAGGACACTGAAGCTTTCTTT
-,13,TRBJ2-2,few,TRBV21-1,CASDRGGTGELFF,TGTGCCAGCGACAGGGGAGGTACCGGGGAGCTGTTTTTT
TRBD1,17,TRBJ1-4,-,TRBV18,CASSPRRQGASNEKLFF,TGTGCCAGCTCACCACGGAGACAGGGGGCTTCTAATGAAAAACTGTTTTTT
-,16,TRBJ1-1,-,TRBV4-2,CASSPLTGLEYTAAFF,TGTGCCAGCAGTCCCCTGACAGGACTGGAATACACTGCAGCTTTCTTT
-,14,TRBJ2-7,-,TRBV10-1,CASARAGAPSEQYF,TGCGCCAGCGCCCGGGCGGGCGCCCCATCCGAGCAGTACTTC
-,11,TRBJ1-2,-,TRBV29-1,CSVGTEHGYTF,TGCAGCGTTGGGACAGAGCATGGCTACACCTTC
-,11,TRBJ2-7,-,TRBV7-2,CASSLQTEQYF,TGTGCCAGCAGCCTTCAGACTGAGCAGTACTTC
-,13,TRBJ1-2,few,TRBV7-6,CASSNERGNGYTF,TGTGCCAGCAGCAATGAAAGAGGTAATGGCTACACCTTC
-,15,TRBJ2-7,-,TRBV7-2,CASSRAGSSSYEQYF,TGTGCCAGCTCCCGGGCAGGGTCTAGCTCCTACGAGCAGTACTTC
-,14,TRBJ2-1,few,TRBV5-1,CASSPGGRRNEQFF,TGCGCCAGCAGCCCCGGAGGGAGGCGGAATGAGCAGTTCTTC
-,12,TRBJ2-1,few,TRBV2,CASSGTVNEQFF,TGTGCCAGCAGCGGGACTGTAAATGAGCAGTTCTTC
-,15,TRBJ1-2,-,TRBV4-3,CASSQEKDNLYGYTF,TGCGCCAGCAGCCAAGAAAAGGACAACCTCTATGGCTACACCTTC